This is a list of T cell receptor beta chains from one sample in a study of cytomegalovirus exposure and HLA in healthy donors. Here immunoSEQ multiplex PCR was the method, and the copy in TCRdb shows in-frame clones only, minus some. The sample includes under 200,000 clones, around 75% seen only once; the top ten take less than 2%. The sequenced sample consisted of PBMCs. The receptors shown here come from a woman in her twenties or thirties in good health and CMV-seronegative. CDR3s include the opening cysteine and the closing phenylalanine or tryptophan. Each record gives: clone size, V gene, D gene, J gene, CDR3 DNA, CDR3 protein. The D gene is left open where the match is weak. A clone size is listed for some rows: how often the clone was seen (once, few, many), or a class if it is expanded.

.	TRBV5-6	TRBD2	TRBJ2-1	TGTGCCAGCAGCTTGTGGAGACTAGCTAACTACAATGAGCAGTTCTTC	CASSLWRLANYNEQFF
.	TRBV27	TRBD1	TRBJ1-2	TGTGCCAGCAGTCGACCGGGCTGGGCAGGGGGCGCGGATGGCTACACCTTC	CASSRPGWAGGADGYTF
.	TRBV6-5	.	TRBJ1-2	TGTGCCAGCACCCGCTTCGGGGGGATAGGCTATGGCTACACCTTC	CASTRFGGIGYGYTF
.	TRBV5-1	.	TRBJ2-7	TGCGCCAGCAGCCCCGGGGAATCCTACGAGCAGTACTTC	CASSPGESYEQYF
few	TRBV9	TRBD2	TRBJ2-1	TGTGCCAGCAGCGTAGAGTCTTTGGGAGCGGGAGCCAGTGAGCAGTTCTTC	CASSVESLGAGASEQFF
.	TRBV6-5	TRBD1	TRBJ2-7	TGTGCCAGCAGTTCGCCGGGACAGGGTTTCAACGAGCAGTACTTC	CASSSPGQGFNEQYF
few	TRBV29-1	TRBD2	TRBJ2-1	TGCAGCGTTGTTTGGGCTAGCGGGATGTACAATGAGCAGTTCTTC	CSVVWASGMYNEQFF
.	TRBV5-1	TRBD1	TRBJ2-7	TGCGCCAGCAGCTTCACGGGGGACAGGAGAACCCCGCAGTACTTC	CASSFTGDRRTPQYF
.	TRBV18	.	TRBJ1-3	TGTGCCAGCTCACCCCGACAGGATAACTCTGGAAACACCATATATTTT	CASSPRQDNSGNTIYF
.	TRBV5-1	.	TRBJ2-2	TGCGCCAGCAGCCCCACGACAGGGAACACCGGGGAGCTGTTTTTT	CASSPTTGNTGELFF
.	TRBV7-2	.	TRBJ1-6	TGTGCCAGCAGTCACGGGGGTCCGAATTCACCCCTCCACTTT	CASSHGGPNSPLHF
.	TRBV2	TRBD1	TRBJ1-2	TGTGCCAGCAGTTCCCGGGACAGGTATGGCTACACCTTC	CASSSRDRYGYTF
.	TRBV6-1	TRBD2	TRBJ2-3	TGTGCCAGCAGTGCCCGGGGGGGAAGCACAGATACGCAGTATTTT	CASSARGGSTDTQYF
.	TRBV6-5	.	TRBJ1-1	TGTGCCAGCAGCCTCCTAACGCGGACTGAAGCTTTCTTT	CASSLLTRTEAFF
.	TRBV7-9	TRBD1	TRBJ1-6	TGTGCCAGCAGCTTAGTAGGGACAGGGGATTCACCCCTCCACTTT	CASSLVGTGDSPLHF
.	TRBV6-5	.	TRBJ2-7	TGTGCCAGCAGTTCCCAGGGGAGGGCCAGGGAGCAGTACTTC	CASSSQGRAREQYF
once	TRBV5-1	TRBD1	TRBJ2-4	TGCGCCAGCAGCTTAGGGACAGACTCCCTACTAGCCAAAAACATTCAGTACTTC	CASSLGTDSLLAKNIQYF
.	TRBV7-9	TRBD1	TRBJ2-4	TGTGCCAGCAGGTGGGACAGGGAAAACATTCAGTACTTC	CASRWDRENIQYF
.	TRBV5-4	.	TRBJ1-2	TGTGCCAGCAGCTTCCGGACAGTAGTAGATGGCTACACCTTC	CASSFRTVVDGYTF
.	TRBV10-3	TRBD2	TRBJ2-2	TGTGCCATCCGAGATAGCGGGAGGGAGAACACCGGGGAGCTGTTTTTT	CAIRDSGRENTGELFF
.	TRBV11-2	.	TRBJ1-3	TGTGCCAGCAGCTTAGTCCCCCAGAACTCTGGAAACACCATATATTTT	CASSLVPQNSGNTIYF
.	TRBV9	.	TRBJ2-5	TGTGCCAGCAGCGGAGCAGGGAACCCCGAGACCCAGTACTTC	CASSGAGNPETQYF
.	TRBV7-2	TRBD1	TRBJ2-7	TGTGCCAGCAGCTTAGGATTTCAGGGGGACTACGAGCAGTACTTC	CASSLGFQGDYEQYF
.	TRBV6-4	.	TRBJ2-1	TGTGCCAGCAGTGACCCACGCCGACATTTACCCTCCTACAATGAGCAGTTCTTC	CASSDPRRHLPSYNEQFF
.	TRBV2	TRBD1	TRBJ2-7	TGTGCCAGCAGGATAGAGGGGGCATCCGTAAACTTC	CASRIEGASVNF
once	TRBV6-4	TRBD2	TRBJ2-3	TGTGCCAGCAAGGGGAGGGCATCCTCCACAGATACGCAGTATTTT	CASKGRASSTDTQYF
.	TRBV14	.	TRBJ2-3	TGTGCCAGCAGCCAAGATTGGGGACATCTCACAGATACGCAGTATTTT	CASSQDWGHLTDTQYF
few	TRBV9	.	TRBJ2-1	TGTGCCAGCAGCGTAGAGTACACCTACAATGAGCAGTTCTTC	CASSVEYTYNEQFF
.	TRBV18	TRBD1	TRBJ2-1	TGTGCCAGCTCACCCCTCGGACAGGGGGGGTCCTACAATGAGCAGTTCTTC	CASSPLGQGGSYNEQFF
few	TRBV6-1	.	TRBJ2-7	TGTGCCAGCAGTGTAGGGGGTCGCGAGCAGTACTTC	CASSVGGREQYF
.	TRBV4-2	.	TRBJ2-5	TGTGCCAGCAGCCAAGCGGGTCGGGAGACCCAGTACTTC	CASSQAGRETQYF
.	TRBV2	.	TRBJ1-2	TGTGCCAGCAAAAGGAACCGGGGCTATGGCTACACCTTC	CASKRNRGYGYTF
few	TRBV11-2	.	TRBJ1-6	TGTGCCAGCAGCATTATACCTGAGGGCTCCTATAATTCACCCCTCCACTTT	CASSIIPEGSYNSPLHF
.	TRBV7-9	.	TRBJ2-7	TGTGCCAGCAGCTTAGCCCAGACAGGAACCTACGAGCAGTACTTC	CASSLAQTGTYEQYF
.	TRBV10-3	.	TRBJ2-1	TGTGCCATCGCCCCGGGGGAGAGCTCCTACAATGAGCAGTTCTTC	CAIAPGESSYNEQFF
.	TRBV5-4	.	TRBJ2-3	TGTGCCAGCAACGAACAGTCTAGCACAGATACGCAGTATTTT	CASNEQSSTDTQYF
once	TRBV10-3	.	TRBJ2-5	TGTGCCATCAGTGAGAACCAATTGGGGGGAGAGACCCAGTACTTC	CAISENQLGGETQYF
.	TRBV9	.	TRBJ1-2	TGTGCCAGCAGCGTAGCTACAGGGAATATTATAACTAACTATGGCTACACCTTC	CASSVATGNIITNYGYTF
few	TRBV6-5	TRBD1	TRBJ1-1	TGTGCCAGCAGACCACCAGACAGGGGGAACACTGAAGCTTTCTTT	CASRPPDRGNTEAFF
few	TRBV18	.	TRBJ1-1	TGTGCCAGCTCACCACGGGCAGGGTTTACGAACACTGAAGCTTTCTTT	CASSPRAGFTNTEAFF
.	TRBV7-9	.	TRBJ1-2	TGTGCCAGCAGCTTAATTCAGGGGTTGGGCTACACCTTC	CASSLIQGLGYTF
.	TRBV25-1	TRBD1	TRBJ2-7	TGTGCCAGCAGTGAATTCGGACAGGGCAGCAACGAGCAGTACTTC	CASSEFGQGSNEQYF
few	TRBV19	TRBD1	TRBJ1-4	TGTGCCAGTAGGGGGGGGGACAGGCGTTTGGAAAAACTGTTTTTT	CASRGGDRRLEKLFF
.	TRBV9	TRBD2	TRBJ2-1	TGTGCCAGCAGCCTCGGGACTAGCGGGACCGATGAGCAGTTCTTC	CASSLGTSGTDEQFF
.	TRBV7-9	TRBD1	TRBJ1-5	TGTTCCAGCAGCCCAGGGACAGGGGGCGTCTATAGCAATCAGCCCCAGCATTTT	CSSSPGTGGVYSNQPQHF
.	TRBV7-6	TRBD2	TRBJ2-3	TGTGCCAGCAGCTTAGAACTAGCGGGACGCACAGATACGCAGTATTTT	CASSLELAGRTDTQYF
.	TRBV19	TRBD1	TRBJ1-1	TGTGCCACCATTCCCGGGACAGAGAACACTGAAGCTTTCTTT	CATIPGTENTEAFF
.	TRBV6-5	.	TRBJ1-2	TGTGCCAGCAGCCGGGACAAGAACTATGGCTACACCTTC	CASSRDKNYGYTF